Reported below is one T cell receptor beta chain. Authors' data handling: Reference gene primer amplification in the assay estimated nucleated cell counts. Method: immunoSEQ multiplex PCR; TCRdb's copy keeps in-frame clones and lacks some. V, J and clone size are taken as reported in that table, and D and trimming were inferred from the DNA itself. The table records approximately 92,000 clones, around four fifths of them present only once. These data are taken from a study of blood T cell repertoires in COVID-19. The overall study: Donors in the United States, Italy and Spain gave samples during acute or convalescent COVID-19. Sources were T cells, B-cell-depleted T cells, or PBMCs; the material itself was cDNA or gDNA.

The CDR3 has 15 amino acids. Losses at the gene ends were 5 bases for V and 5 bases for J; bases not matched to a gene: 6. The germline V gene encodes CDR1 SNHLY and CDR2 FYNNEI. This TCR was recovered from a man aged 45 to 65 with acute or convalescent COVID-19. The V gene is TRBV2, the J gene TRBJ1-6; 7 positions agree with TRBD1. Sequencing was done on a sample of peripheral blood. CDR3 sequence reads: CASSSIGTDNSPLHF. As DNA, the CDR3 is TGTGCCAGCAGTTCGATAGGGACAGATAATTCACCCCTCCACTTT. The whole variable domain, filled in from reference TRBV2 and TRBJ1-6, reads EPEVTQTPSHQVTQMGQEVILRCVPISNHLYFYWYRQILGQKVEFLVSFYNNEISEKSEIFDDQFSVERPDGSNFTLKIRSTKLEDSAMYFCASSSIGTDNSPLHFGNGTRLTVT.